This TCR beta chain emerged from a study of response to subunit inactivated influenza vaccine (dated by TCRdb to the late 2010s). The study in broad terms: To follow how T cells responded to a trivalent subunit inactivated influenza vaccine, the researchers relied on deep quantitative profiling of the T cell receptor repertoire. The paper as a whole reports these results and caveats: According to the authors, only a limited number of new T cells may be recruited by each seasonal influenza vaccination.

Turning to this clonotype: Its antigen is currently not known. No base qualities exist here, and no much larger clone lies one base off it.

Per the germline V gene, ENHRY is the CDR1 and SYGVKD is the CDR2. The CDR3 numbers 13 residues from cysteine through phenylalanine. Just CDR3 DNA is preserved here, 39 bases in frame from base 1. The V end gives up 3 bases and the J end 8 bases, leaving 6 bases in the junction not matched to a gene. Libraries were constructed by RT-PCR. TCRdb names Illumina HiSeq 2500 as the instrument used. The public reads were reanalyzed by TCRdb: fastp trimming at Q25, MiXCR alignment, in-frame beta chains only. Merged by CDR3 protein, the rows form single entries marked with the most common genes and DNA. Here the sample has 150,000 to 200,000 distinct CDR3 sequences; about a tenth occur a single time. Around 12% of the sample goes to the ten largest clones. The time point label of this sample denotes: around 47 days after influenza vaccine administration.

The sequence came from a man aged 45 to 65 who received an inactivated influenza vaccine. Donor details come from another sample of the same person, matched by shared clones. The rearrangement joined TRBV10-3 to TRBJ1-2; TRBD1 lines up with 7 middle nucleotides. The material sequenced was non-naive T cells sorted from PBMCs, taken roughly 45 days after vaccination. Sample cell subset or site, as interpreted from the label and publication: memory T cell fraction. The CDR3: CAISEGGHSGYTF. The nucleotides read TGTGCCATCAGTGAAGGGGGCCACTCGGGCTACACCTTC.